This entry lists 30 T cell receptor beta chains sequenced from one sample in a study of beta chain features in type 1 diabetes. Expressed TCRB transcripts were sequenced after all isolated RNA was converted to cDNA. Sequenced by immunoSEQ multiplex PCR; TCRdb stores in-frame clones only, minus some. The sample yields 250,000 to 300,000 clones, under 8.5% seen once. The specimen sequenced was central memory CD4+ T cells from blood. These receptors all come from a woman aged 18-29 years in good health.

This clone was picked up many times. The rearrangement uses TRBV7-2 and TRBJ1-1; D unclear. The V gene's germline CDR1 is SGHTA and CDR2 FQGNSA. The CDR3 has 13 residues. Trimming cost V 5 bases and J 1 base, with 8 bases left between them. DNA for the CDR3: TGTGCCAGCAGCCGGACTGGGAACACTGAAGCTTTCTTT. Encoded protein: CASSRTGNTEAFF.

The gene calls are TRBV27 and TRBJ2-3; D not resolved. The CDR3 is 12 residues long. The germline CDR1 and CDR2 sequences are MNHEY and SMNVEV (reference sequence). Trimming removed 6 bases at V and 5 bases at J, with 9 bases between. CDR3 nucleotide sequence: TGTGCCAGCAGCTTCCACGGAGATACGCAGTATTTT. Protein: CASSFHGDTQYF.

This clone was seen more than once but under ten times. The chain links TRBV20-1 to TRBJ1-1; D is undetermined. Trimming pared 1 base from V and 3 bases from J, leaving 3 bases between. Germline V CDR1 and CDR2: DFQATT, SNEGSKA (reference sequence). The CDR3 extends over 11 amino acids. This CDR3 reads CSARGYTEAFF. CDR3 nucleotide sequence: TGCAGTGCTAGAGGGTACACTGAAGCTTTCTTT.

Here the CDR3 DNA reads TGCGCCAGCAGCTTGGCACTGGATATTAATGAAAAACTGTTTTTT. Translating gives CASSLALDINEKLFF. The chain carries TRBV5-1 and TRBJ1-4; D is undetermined. The CDR3 has 15 residues. V dropped 0 bases and J dropped 4 bases, with 10 bases sitting between them. CDR1 and CDR2 from the germline V gene are SGHRS and YFSETQ.

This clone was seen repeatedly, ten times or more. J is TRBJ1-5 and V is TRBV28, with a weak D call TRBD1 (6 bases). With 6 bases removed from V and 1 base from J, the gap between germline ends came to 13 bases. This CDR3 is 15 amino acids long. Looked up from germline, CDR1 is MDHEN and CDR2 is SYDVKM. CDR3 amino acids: CASRWGPVSNQPQHF. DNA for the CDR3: TGTGCCAGCAGGTGGGGGCCAGTGAGCAATCAGCCCCAGCATTTT.

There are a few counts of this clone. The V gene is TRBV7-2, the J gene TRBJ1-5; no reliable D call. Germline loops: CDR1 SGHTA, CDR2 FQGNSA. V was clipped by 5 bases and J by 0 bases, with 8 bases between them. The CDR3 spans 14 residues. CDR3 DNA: TGTGCCAGCAGCGAACAGTATAGCAATCAGCCCCAGCATTTT. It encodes CASSEQYSNQPQHF. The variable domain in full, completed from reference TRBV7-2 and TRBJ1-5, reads GAGVSQSPSNKVTEKGKDVELRCDPISGHTALYWYRQSLGQGLEFLIYFQGNSAPDKSGLPSDRFSAERTGGSVSTLTIQRTQQEDSAVYLCASSEQYSNQPQHFGDGTRLSIL.

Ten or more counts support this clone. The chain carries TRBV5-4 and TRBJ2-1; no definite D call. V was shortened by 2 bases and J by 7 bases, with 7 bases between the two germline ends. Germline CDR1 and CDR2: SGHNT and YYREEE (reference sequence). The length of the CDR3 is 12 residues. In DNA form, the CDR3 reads TGTGCCAGCAGCTTCCCTGGGAATGAGCAGTTCTTC. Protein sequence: CASSFPGNEQFF.

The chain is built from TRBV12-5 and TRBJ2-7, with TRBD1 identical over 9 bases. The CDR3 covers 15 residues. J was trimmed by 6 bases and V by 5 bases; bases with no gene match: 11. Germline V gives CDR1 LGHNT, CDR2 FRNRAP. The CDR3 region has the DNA TGTGCTAGTGGTCCTATGACAGGGGGATCCCGCGAGCAGTACTTC. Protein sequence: CASGPMTGGSREQYF.

The CDR3 reads CASSGGPLGYEQYF. The CDR3, as DNA: TGTGCCAGCAGCGGCGGGCCCTTAGGCTACGAGCAGTACTTC. The J gene is TRBJ2-5, the V gene TRBV9; D possibly corresponds to TRBD2 (5 bases). TRBJ2-7 explains the end of the DNA better; the J call may be wrong. From germline, CDR1 is SGDLS and CDR2 YYNGEE. This CDR3 is built from 14 residues.

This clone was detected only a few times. The chain's CDR3 is CASSPGDFPGELFF. CDR3 nucleotides: TGTGCCAGCTCACCAGGGGACTTCCCCGGGGAGCTGTTTTTT. The chain uses TRBV18 and TRBJ2-2; D may be TRBD2 (6 bases). Germline V gene lookup returns CDR1 KGHSH and CDR2 LQKENI. The CDR3 runs to 14 residues. V dropped 2 bases and J dropped 6 bases, with 10 bases sitting between them. The full variable domain, in which reference TRBV18 and TRBJ2-2 provide the parts outside the CDR3, is NAGVMQNPRHLVRRRGQEARLRCSPMKGHSHVYWYRQLPEEGLKFMVYLQKENIIDESGMPKERFSAEFPKEGPSILRIQQVVRGDSAAYFCASSPGDFPGELFFGEGSRLTVL.

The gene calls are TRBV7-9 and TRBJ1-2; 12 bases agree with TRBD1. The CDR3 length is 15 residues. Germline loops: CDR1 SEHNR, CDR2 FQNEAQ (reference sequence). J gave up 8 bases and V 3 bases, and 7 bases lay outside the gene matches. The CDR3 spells CASSFTGTGGNGYTF. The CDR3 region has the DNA TGTGCCAGCAGCTTCACCGGGACAGGGGGCAACGGCTACACCTTC. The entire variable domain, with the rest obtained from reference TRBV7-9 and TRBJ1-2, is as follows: DTGVSQNPRHKITKRGQNVTFRCDPISEHNRLYWYRQTLGQGPEFLTYFQNEAQLEKSRLLSDRFSAERPKGSFSTLEIQRTEQGDSAMYLCASSFTGTGGNGYTFGSGTRLTVV.

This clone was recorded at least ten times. CDR3 region: CASSQVGQGGEQYF. CDR3 nucleotide sequence: TGCGCCAGCAGCCAAGTTGGACAGGGTGGCGAGCAGTACTTC. V gene TRBV4-3 combines with J gene TRBJ2-7; 8 nucleotides align to TRBD1. Germline CDR1 reads LGHNA; CDR2 reads YSLEER. Trimming cost V 1 base and J 6 bases; bases outside gene matches: 5. The CDR3 spans 14 residues.

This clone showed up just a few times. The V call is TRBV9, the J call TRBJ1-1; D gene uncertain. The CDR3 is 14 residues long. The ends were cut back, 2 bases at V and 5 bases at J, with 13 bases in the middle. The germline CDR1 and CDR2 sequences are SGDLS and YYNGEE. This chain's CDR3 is CASSVGAGRTEAFF. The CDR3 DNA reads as TGTGCCAGCAGCGTTGGAGCTGGAAGGACTGAAGCTTTCTTT.

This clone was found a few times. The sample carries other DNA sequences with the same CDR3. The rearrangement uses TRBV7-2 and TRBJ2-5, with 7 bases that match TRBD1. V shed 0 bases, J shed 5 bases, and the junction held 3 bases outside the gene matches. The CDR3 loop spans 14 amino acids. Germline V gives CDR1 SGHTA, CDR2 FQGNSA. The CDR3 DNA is TGTGCCAGCAGCTTAGCCGGCAGGGGGGAGACCCAGTACTTC. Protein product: CASSLAGRGETQYF.

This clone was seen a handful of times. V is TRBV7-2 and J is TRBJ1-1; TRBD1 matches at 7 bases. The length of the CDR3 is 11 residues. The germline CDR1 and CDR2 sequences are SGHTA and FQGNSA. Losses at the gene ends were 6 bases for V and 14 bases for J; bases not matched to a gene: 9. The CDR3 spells CASSPWTGPFF. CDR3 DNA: TGTGCCAGCAGTCCTTGGACAGGCCCCTTCTTT.

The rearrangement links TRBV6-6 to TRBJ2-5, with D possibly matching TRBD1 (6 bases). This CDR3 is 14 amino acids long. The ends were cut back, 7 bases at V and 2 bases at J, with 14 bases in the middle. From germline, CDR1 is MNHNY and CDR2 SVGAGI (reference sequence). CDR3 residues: CASNRYREQETQYF. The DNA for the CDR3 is TGTGCCAGCAACCGTTACAGGGAACAAGAGACCCAGTACTTC.

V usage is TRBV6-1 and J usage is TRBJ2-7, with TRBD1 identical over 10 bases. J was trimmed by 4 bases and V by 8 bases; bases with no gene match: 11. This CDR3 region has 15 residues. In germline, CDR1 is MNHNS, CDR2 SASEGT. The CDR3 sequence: CASGPFGTGVYEQYF. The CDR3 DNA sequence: TGTGCCAGCGGACCGTTCGGGACAGGGGTGTACGAGCAGTACTTC.

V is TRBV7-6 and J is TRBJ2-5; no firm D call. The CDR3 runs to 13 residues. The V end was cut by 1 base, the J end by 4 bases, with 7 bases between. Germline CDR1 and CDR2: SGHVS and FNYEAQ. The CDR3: CASSLGSGETQYF. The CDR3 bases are TGTGCCAGCAGCTTAGGGTCGGGAGAGACCCAGTACTTC.

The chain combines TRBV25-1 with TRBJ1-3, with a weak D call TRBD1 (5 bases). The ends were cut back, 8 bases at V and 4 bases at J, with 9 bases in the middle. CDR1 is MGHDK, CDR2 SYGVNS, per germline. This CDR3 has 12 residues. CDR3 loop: CASGGIGNTIYF. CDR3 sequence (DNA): TGTGCCAGCGGGGGAATAGGAAACACCATATATTTT.

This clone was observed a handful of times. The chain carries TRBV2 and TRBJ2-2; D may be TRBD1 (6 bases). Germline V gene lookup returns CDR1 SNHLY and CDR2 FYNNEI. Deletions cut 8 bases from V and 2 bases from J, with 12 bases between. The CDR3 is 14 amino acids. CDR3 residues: CASWTQGNTGELFF. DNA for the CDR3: TGTGCCAGCTGGACACAGGGAAACACCGGGGAGCTGTTTTTT. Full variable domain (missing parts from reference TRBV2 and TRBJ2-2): EPEVTQTPSHQVTQMGQEVILRCVPISNHLYFYWYRQILGQKVEFLVSFYNNEISEKSEIFDDQFSVERPDGSNFTLKIRSTKLEDSAMYFCASWTQGNTGELFFGEGSRLTVL.

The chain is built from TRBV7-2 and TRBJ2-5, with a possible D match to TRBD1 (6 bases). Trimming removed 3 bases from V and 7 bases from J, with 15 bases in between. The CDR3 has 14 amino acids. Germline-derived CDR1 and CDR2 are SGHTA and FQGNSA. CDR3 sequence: CASSFTQGGVTQYF. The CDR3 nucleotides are TGTGCCAGCAGCTTCACACAGGGTGGAGTGACCCAGTACTTC.

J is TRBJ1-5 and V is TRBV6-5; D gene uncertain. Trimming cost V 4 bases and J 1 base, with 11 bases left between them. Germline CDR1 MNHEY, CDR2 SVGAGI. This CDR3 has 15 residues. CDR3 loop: CASSSRTGSNQPQHF. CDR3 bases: TGTGCCAGCAGTTCTCGAACGGGGAGCAATCAGCCCCAGCATTTT.

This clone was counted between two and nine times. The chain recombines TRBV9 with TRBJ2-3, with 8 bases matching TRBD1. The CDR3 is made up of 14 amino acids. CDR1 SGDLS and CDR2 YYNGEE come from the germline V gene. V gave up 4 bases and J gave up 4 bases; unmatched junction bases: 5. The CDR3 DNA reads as TGTGCCAGCAGCCCACAGGGGGTCGCAGATACGCAGTATTTT. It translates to CASSPQGVADTQYF.

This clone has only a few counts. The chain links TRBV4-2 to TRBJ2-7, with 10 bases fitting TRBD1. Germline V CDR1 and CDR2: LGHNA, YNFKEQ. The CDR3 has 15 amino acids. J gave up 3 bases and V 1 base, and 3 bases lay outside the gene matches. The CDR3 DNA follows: TGTGCCAGCAGCCAAGGACAGGGGGCCGTCTACGAGCAGTACTTC. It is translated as CASSQGQGAVYEQYF.

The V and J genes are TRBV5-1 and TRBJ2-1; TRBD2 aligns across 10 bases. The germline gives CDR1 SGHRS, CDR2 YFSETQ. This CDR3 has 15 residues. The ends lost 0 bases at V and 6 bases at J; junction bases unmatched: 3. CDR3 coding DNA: TGCGCCAGCAGCTTGGGGACTAGCGGTATCAATGAGCAGTTCTTC. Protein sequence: CASSLGTSGINEQFF.

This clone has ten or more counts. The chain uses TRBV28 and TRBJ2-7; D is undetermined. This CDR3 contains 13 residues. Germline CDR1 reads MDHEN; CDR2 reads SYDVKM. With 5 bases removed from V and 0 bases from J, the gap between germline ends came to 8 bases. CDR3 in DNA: TGTGCCAGCAGTACCAGGATCTCCTACGAGCAGTACGTC. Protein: CASSTRISYEQYV.

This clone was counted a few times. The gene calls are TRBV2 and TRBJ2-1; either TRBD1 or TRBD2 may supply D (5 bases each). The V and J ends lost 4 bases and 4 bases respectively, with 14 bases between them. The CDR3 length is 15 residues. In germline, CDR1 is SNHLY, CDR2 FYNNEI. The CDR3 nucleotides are TGTGCCAGCAGTGCTGGGGGACCCTTTTACAATGAGCAGTTCTTC. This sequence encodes CASSAGGPFYNEQFF.

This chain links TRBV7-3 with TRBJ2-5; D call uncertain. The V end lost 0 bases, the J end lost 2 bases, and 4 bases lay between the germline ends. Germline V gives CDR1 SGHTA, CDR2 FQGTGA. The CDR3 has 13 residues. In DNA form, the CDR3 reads TGTGCCAGCAGCTTAACCAGACAAGAGACCCAGTACTTC. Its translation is CASSLTRQETQYF.

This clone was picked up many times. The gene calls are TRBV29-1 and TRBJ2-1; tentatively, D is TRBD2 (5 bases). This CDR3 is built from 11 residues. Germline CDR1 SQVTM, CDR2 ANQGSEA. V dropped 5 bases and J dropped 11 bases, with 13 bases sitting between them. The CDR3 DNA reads TGCAGCGTTTACCTGGGGAGCCAGCAGTTCTTC. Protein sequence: CSVYLGSQQFF.

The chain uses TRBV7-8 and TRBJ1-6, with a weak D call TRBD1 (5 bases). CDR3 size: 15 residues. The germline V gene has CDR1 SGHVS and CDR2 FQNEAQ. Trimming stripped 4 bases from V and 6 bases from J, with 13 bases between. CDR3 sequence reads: CASSSRGLRNSPLHF. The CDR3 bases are TGTGCCAGCAGCTCGAGGGGTCTCCGTAATTCACCCCTCCACTTT.